This T cell receptor beta chain was observed in a study of early T cells in non-severe SARS-CoV-2 infection (dated by TCRdb to the early 2020s). Background for the entire study: Because TCR sequencing relied on bulk RNA taken from unsorted whole blood, pairing of alpha and beta chains was not possible.

Spanning cysteine to phenylalanine, the CDR3 consists of 20 amino acids. CDR3 DNA only is kept here, 60 bases in frame from base 1. V is pruned by 1 base and J by 0 bases, leaving 12 bases of the junction without a gene match. CDR1 and CDR2, per the germline V gene (reference sequence), are LGHDT and YNNKEL. This clonotype was picked up many times. Its antigen is currently not known. Within one base of it there is no much larger clone, and no base qualities were kept. A case-control design nested within a healthcare worker cohort in London, UK, was used, with weekly nasopharyngeal swab PCR tests and blood sampling performed. Between 23 and 31 March 2020, the week of the UK lockdown, healthcare workers were enrolled and then followed up weekly for as long as 16 weeks. Library method: 5' RACE. Instrument on record: NextSeq 500. Unique molecular identifiers were attached to individual cDNA molecules in the TCR library protocol so that sequencing error and PCR bias could be corrected. TCR alpha and beta chains were both sequenced, and the abundances of alpha and beta sequences in each sample were closely correlated with each other. The paper's processing steps were these. V gene, J gene and CDR3 annotation of TCR sequences was performed with Decombinator V4. TCRs were defined as expanded if a significant change between any two time points was detected under a Poisson model with p below 0.0001. TCR abundances were normalised to the total number of TCRs sequenced per sample and were expressed as counts per million. MAIT TCRs were defined by TRAV1-2 paired with TRAJ12, TRAJ20 or TRAJ33, and iNKT TCRs by TRAV10 paired with TRAJ18. VDJdb, accessed 1 November 2021, was searched for CMV, EBV and SARS-CoV-2 annotated TCRs, with TCRs annotated for multiple antigens excluded. Through fastp at Q25 and MiXCR, TCRdb rebuilt clones from the public reads, retaining in-frame beta chains. Rows with one shared CDR3 protein collapse into an entry with the most common genes and DNA. V and J calls and clone size were set by TCRdb, not the authors. The table for this sample lists about 67,000 distinct CDR3 sequences; more than 8% of them were counted only once. Around a sixth of the sample goes to the ten largest clones.

Broad study findings and their caveats: VDJdb matching was skewed toward anti-spike CD8 responses, so virus-specific expansions were likely underestimated and private and CD4 specificities were missed.

The chain is encoded by TRBV3-1 joined to TRBJ2-1, and 10 junction bases match TRBD2. Sequencing was performed on whole blood, taken at baseline. This TCR was sampled from an adult who was a healthcare worker with PCR-confirmed SARS-CoV-2 infection or an uninfected control (not recorded which). The DNA reads TGTGCCAGCAGCCAAGTTCCGCTAGCGGGAGTAATAAGCTCCTACAATGAGCAGTTCTTC. Its protein reads: CASSQVPLAGVISSYNEQFF.